This T cell receptor (beta chain) was retrieved from a study of blood T cell repertoires in COVID-19. The overall study: T cells, B-cell-depleted T cells, or PBMCs supplied cDNA or gDNA.

Unmatched junction bases numbered 6, after V lost 1 base and J lost 4 bases. Germline CDR1 reads LGHNA; CDR2 reads YSLEER. This CDR3 region has 17 residues. The method was immunoSEQ multiplex PCR; TCRdb's version includes in-frame clones alone and lacks a portion of them. The sample records 150,000 to 200,000 clones, 86% being singletons. This TCR came from an elderly woman in a cohort sampled during active or convalescent COVID-19. The chain carries TRBV4-3 and TRBJ2-1; TRBD2 matches at 11 bases. The sequenced sample consisted of peripheral blood. The CDR3 DNA is TGCGCCAGCAGCCAAGTTTTAGCGGGGGGGCCTTACAATGAGCAGTTCTTC. It yields the protein CASSQVLAGGPYNEQFF.